The clone carrying this TCR beta chain has ten or more counts. Its antigen remains unidentified. CD25-based Treg depletion was applied to purified naive CD4+ T cells. Semi-nested PCR with Nested Universal Primer A followed constant-region reverse priming of full-length variable regions. One entry per CDR3 protein, called by TCRdb with MiXCR from the 5' RACE reads. The sample includes tens of thousands of distinct CDR3 sequences, about 31% of them seen just once. Germline CDR1 SGHTA, CDR2 FQGNSA. V lost 11 bases and J 8 bases, leaving 15 bases between the germline ends. This CDR3 contains 11 residues. Study-wide points: Tumor memory CD4+ T cell TCR gene usage clustered with blood and lymph node memory CD4+ cells and lymph node naive CD4+ cells.

This TCR derives from a female donor with breast cancer. The chain uses TRBV7-2 and TRBJ1-1, with D perhaps TRBD1 (5 bases). The source material was tumor-infiltrating naive CD4+ T cells sorted from the breast tumor. The subset was: naive CD4+ T cells, CD4+CD45RA+CD25-. The CDR3 DNA is TGTGCCGAAAAGGCGGGGACGGAAGCTTTCTTT. Protein product: CAEKAGTEAFF.